These 14 T cell receptor beta chains originate from one sample sequenced in a study of T cell repertoires in cytomegalovirus infection. One entry per CDR3 protein, called by TCRdb with MiXCR from the reads. The table lists hundreds of thousands of distinct CDR3 sequences, 40% to 50% of them singletons. Antigens for these TCRs are unknown. This specimen was cultured PBMCs, taken from culture after CMV antigen stimulation. The receptors come from a human donor in good health (CMV status not recorded). Some clones in this sample may be carry-over from other donors' samples.

The chain carries TRBV7-6 and TRBJ1-5; D perhaps matches TRBD1 (5 bases). The CDR3 runs 13 residues. V gave up 3 bases and J gave up 3 bases, with 6 bases separating them. Per germline, CDR1 SGHVS and CDR2 FNYEAQ. DNA of the CDR3: TGTGCCAGCAGCTTGGGGCACAATCAGCCCCAGCATTTT. Encoded protein: CASSLGHNQPQHF.

This clonotype came up a few times. This sequence joins TRBV7-9 and TRBJ2-3, with TRBD1 matching over 10 bases. With 5 bases clipped from V and 4 bases from J, the junction kept 3 bases outside the gene matches. This CDR3 comprises 14 residues. Germline assignment: CDR1 SEHNR and CDR2 FQNEAQ (reference sequence). CDR3 in DNA: TGTGCCAGCAGCGGGACAGGGGTAGCAGATACGCAGTATTTT. Translation: CASSGTGVADTQYF.

V gene TRBV5-1 combines with J gene TRBJ2-1; D could derive from TRBD1 or TRBD2 (5 bases each). Germline-derived CDR1 and CDR2 are SGHRS and YFSETQ. With 6 bases removed from V and 6 bases from J, the gap between germline ends came to 16 bases. The CDR3 spans 14 residues. CDR3 sequence (DNA): TGCGCCAGCAACTTTGGGACCACTTTCAATGAGCAGTTCTTC. It encodes CASNFGTTFNEQFF. The full variable domain, with the rest looked up from reference TRBV5-1 and TRBJ2-1, is KAGVTQTPRYLIKTRGQQVTLSCSPISGHRSVSWYQQTPGQGLQFLFEYFSETQRNKGNFPGRFSGRQFSNSRSEMNVSTLELGDSALYLCASNFGTTFNEQFFGPGTRLTVL.

The chain combines TRBV7-1 with TRBJ2-7; 15 bases fit TRBD2. TRBV7-1 is known as an ORF, though its function is uncertain. The CDR3 runs 16 residues. Trimming took 3 bases from V and 7 from J; bases not matched to a gene: 7. The CDR3 nucleotides read TGTGCCAGCAGCTCCTGGACTAGCGGGGGGGGCGAGGAGCAGTACTTC. Protein product: CASSSWTSGGGEEQYF.

Here the CDR3 reads CASRRDPSEAFF. CDR3 in DNA: TGTGCCAGTCGCCGGGACCCTAGTGAAGCTTTCTTT. The chain is built from TRBV19 and TRBJ1-1; D may be TRBD1 (5 bases). The V gene lost 8 bases and the J gene lost 7 bases, with 14 bases spanning the gap. This CDR3 contains 12 residues. Germline V gene sequence: CDR1 LNHDA, CDR2 SQIVND (reference sequence). Using reference TRBV19 and TRBJ1-1 for the parts outside the CDR3, the full variable domain is DGGITQSPKYLFRKEGQNVTLSCEQNLNHDAMYWYRQDPGQGLRLIYYSQIVNDFQKGDIAEGYSVSREKKESFPLTVTSAQKNPTAFYLCASRRDPSEAFFGQGTRLTVV.

The CDR3 reads CAISESSSIASGTQYF. CDR3 sequence (DNA): TGTGCCATCAGTGAGTCAAGTTCCATAGCATCAGGGACCCAGTACTTC. The rearrangement links TRBV10-3 to TRBJ2-5; unclear D gene. CDR1 and CDR2 from the germline V gene are ENHRY and SYGVKD. V lost 0 bases, J lost 7 bases, and 18 bases lay in between. The CDR3 sequence is 16 residues long.

Many counts were recorded for this clonotype. V and J are TRBV7-8 and TRBJ1-6; 7 positions match TRBD1. This CDR3 comprises 20 residues. Trimming at V came to 0 bases and at J to 0 bases, leaving 11 bases not matched to a gene. Germline V gene data show CDR1 as SGHVS and CDR2 as FQNEAQ. DNA for the CDR3: TGTGCCAGCAGCTTAGCGTCGGGACAGTACTTTTACTCCTATAATTCACCCCTCCACTTT. Amino acids: CASSLASGQYFYSYNSPLHF.

In this sample, this clonotype turned up a few times. The genes are TRBV7-6 and TRBJ2-3, with D possibly being TRBD1 or TRBD2 (5 bases each). Looked up from germline, CDR1 is SGHVS and CDR2 is FNYEAQ. This CDR3 has 14 residues. The germline V and J ends were trimmed by 5 bases and 6 bases, with 15 bases remaining between them. The DNA of the CDR3 is TGTGCCAGCAGCCCCGGGACGGGGTGGGATACGCAGTATTTT. Protein: CASSPGTGWDTQYF.

CDR3 bases: TGTGCCAGCAGCCCTGAACCTTGGAGCTCCTACAATGAGCAGTTCTTC. Amino acid sequence: CASSPEPWSSYNEQFF. The chain employs TRBV11-3 and TRBJ2-1; D unclear. Germline V CDR1 and CDR2: SGHNT, YENEEA. Trimming stripped 5 bases from V and 0 bases from J, with 14 bases between. CDR3 length: 16 amino acids.

This clonotype was detected a few times. V gene TRBV20-1 combines with J gene TRBJ2-1; D unclear. This CDR3 region has 14 residues. V was trimmed by 0 bases and J by 7 bases, leaving 13 bases between them. Per germline, CDR1 DFQATT and CDR2 SNEGSKA (reference sequence). The CDR3 sequence: CSARDPKTVNEQFF. CDR3 DNA sequence: TGCAGTGCTAGAGATCCTAAGACGGTGAATGAGCAGTTCTTC.

This clonotype was seen more than once but under ten times. The V gene is TRBV7-2, the J gene TRBJ1-2; tentatively, D is TRBD1 (6 bases). The V gene's germline CDR1 is SGHTA and CDR2 FQGNSA. V lost 6 bases to trimming and J lost 5 bases, with 19 bases between them. CDR3 length equals 15 residues. The CDR3 DNA reads as TGTGCCAGCAGAACTTCCGGCGGGGACAAATATGGCTACACCTTC. It codes for CASRTSGGDKYGYTF.

This clonotype came up a few times. This chain joins TRBV7-8 and TRBJ2-3, with TRBD2 as a possible D gene (5 bases). Germline V gene lookup returns CDR1 SGHVS and CDR2 FQNEAQ. This CDR3 is 14 amino acids long. V was clipped by 5 bases and J by 11 bases, with 20 bases between them. Written as DNA, the CDR3 is TGTGCCAGCAGCCCACCCCTGGCGGGCCCAGGGCAGTATTTT. Residues: CASSPPLAGPGQYF.

This clonotype showed up many times. V and J are TRBV7-2 and TRBJ2-1, with 7 positions matching TRBD2. The V gene's germline CDR1 is SGHTA and CDR2 FQGNSA. The CDR3 has 17 residues. V lost 5 bases, J lost 5 bases, and 15 bases stayed unmatched. The CDR3 region has the DNA TGTGCCAGCAGCGCCCGCTTGGGGGGGGGTAAAGACAATGAGCAGTTCTTC. Translation: CASSARLGGGKDNEQFF.

This clonotype was counted a few times. The chain employs TRBV7-2 and TRBJ2-7, with 8 bases aligning to TRBD2. The CDR3 runs to 16 residues. CDR1 and CDR2 (germline): SGHTA, FQGNSA. Losses at the gene ends were 0 bases for V and 5 bases for J; bases not matched to a gene: 9. CDR3 in DNA: TGTGCCAGCAGCTTAGCGCGGGTAGCGGGAAACCACGAGCAGTACTTC. Protein: CASSLARVAGNHEQYF.